The following is a T cell receptor beta chain sequence with its context. Its antigen is unknown. These data come from a study of T cell responses to AZD1222 COVID-19 vaccine. The repertoire was sequenced with immunoSEQ multiplex PCR; TCRdb's copy has only in-frame clones and lacks some. The table lists 150,000 to 200,000 clones, 90% to 95% of them singletons. Study-wide results and limits: Breadth and depth of Spike-specific TCRs rose after two AZD1222 doses. Repertoires were obtained only post-peak T cell response. Only a handful of AZD1222 recipients, roughly 6 in all, had baseline seropositivity. In the spike-specific TCR repertoire, nearly half reportedly target unmutated variant regions.

The germline V gene has CDR1 MDHEN and CDR2 SYDVKM. V was pared by 9 bases and J by 2 bases, with 10 bases between. This CDR3 region has 13 residues. V is TRBV28 and J is TRBJ2-2; possible D gene TRBD2, 5 bases. This TCR came from an adult in good health. The starting material was peripheral blood, obtained on day 0 of AZD1222 vaccination. This CDR3 is CASRLTNTGELFF. The CDR3 DNA follows: TGTGCCAGTAGACTAACAAACACCGGGGAGCTGTTTTTT.